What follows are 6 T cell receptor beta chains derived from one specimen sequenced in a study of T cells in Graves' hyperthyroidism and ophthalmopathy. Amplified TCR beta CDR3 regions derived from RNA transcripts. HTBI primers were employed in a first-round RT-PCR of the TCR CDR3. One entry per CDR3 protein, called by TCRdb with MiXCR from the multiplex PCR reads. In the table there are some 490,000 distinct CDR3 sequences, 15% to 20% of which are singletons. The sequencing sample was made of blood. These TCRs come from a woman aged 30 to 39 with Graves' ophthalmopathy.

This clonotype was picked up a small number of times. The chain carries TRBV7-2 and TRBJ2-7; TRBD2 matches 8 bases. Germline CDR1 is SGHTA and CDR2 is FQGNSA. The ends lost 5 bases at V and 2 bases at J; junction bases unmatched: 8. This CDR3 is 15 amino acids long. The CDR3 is CASSRTSGFTYEQYF. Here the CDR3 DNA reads TGTGCCAGCAGCCGAACTAGCGGCTTTACCTACGAGCAGTACTTC.

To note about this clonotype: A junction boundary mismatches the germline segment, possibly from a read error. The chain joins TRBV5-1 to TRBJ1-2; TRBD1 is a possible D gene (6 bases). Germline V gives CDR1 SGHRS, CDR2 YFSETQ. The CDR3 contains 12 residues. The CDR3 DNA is TGTGCCAGCAGTTTACTCCGGGACACCTACACCTTC. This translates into CASSLLRDTYTF.

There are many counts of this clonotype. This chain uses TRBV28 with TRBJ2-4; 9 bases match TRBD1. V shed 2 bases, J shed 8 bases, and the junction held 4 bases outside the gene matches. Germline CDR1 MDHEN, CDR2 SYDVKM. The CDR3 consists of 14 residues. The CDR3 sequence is CASSLRTGVDIQYF. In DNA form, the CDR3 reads TGTGCCAGCAGTTTACGGACAGGGGTGGACATTCAGTACTTC.

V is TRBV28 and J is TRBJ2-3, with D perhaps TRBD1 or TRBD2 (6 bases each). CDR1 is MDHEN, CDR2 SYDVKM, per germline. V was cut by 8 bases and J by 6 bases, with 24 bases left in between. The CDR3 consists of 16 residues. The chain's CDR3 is CASSPGGATWADTQYF. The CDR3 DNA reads TGTGCCAGCTCCCCCGGGGGCGCCACCTGGGCGGATACGCAGTATTTT.

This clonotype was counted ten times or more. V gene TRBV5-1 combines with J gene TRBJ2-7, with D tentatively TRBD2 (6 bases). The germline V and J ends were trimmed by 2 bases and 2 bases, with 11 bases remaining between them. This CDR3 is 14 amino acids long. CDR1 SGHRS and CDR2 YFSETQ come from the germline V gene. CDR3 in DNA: TGCGCCAGCAGCTTCGGGGGTTCGGCCTACGAGCAGTACTTC. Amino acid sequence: CASSFGGSAYEQYF. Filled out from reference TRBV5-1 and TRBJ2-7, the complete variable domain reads KAGVTQTPRYLIKTRGQQVTLSCSPISGHRSVSWYQQTPGQGLQFLFEYFSETQRNKGNFPGRFSGRQFSNSRSEMNVSTLELGDSALYLCASSFGGSAYEQYFGPGTRLTVT.

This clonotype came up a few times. In DNA form, the CDR3 reads TGTGCCAGCAGCTCAGCAGGGCTCCCCCAAGAGACCCAGTACTTC. Translating it yields CASSSAGLPQETQYF. The chain carries TRBV7-2 and TRBJ2-5; a weak D match, TRBD1 (5 bases). Trimming removed 4 bases from V and 1 base from J, with 13 bases in between. CDR1 is SGHTA, CDR2 FQGNSA, per germline. This CDR3 spans 15 amino acids.